These 18 T cell receptor beta chains came from one sample sequenced in a study of OX40 agonist ivuxolimab in advanced cancers. Sequencing used immunoSEQ multiplex PCR; TCRdb keeps in-frame clones, though not all of them. The sample lists about 100,000 clones, approximately 95% seen once, with 0.15% to 0.2% in the top ten. The sample in question was CD4+ or CD8+ T cells sorted from blood, obtained in a trial of the OX40 agonist ivuxolimab. Every receptor here comes from an adult with an advanced solid tumor such as melanoma, head and neck, liver or kidney cancer.

The count of this clone is one. The chain uses TRBV11-3 and TRBJ2-7; no clear D. The CDR3 consists of 13 residues. V was trimmed by 0 bases and J by 3 bases, leaving 6 bases between them. Germline CDR1 and CDR2: SGHNT and YENEEA. CDR3: CASSLEAGYEQYF. In DNA, the CDR3 is TGTGCCAGCAGCTTAGAGGCAGGCTACGAGCAGTACTTC.

This chain uses TRBV18 with TRBJ1-2; D not resolved. V was trimmed by 5 bases and J by 2 bases, leaving 15 bases between them. This CDR3 contains 15 residues. Looked up from germline, CDR1 is KGHSH and CDR2 is LQKENI. The CDR3 bases are TGTGCCAGCTCAGCCACGGGTCTCGAAAACTATGGCTACACCTTC. It specifies CASSATGLENYGYTF.

The chain combines TRBV15 with TRBJ2-5; D is uncertain. Trimming left V 0 bases short and J 9 bases short, with 14 bases between. The CDR3 runs 14 residues. In germline, CDR1 is LNHNV, CDR2 YYDKDF (reference sequence). This chain's CDR3 is CATSRDGKGRAQYF. As DNA, the CDR3 is TGTGCCACCAGCAGAGATGGGAAGGGTCGGGCCCAGTACTTC.

The rearrangement uses TRBV7-9 and TRBJ2-1, with 9 nucleotides matching TRBD2. The CDR3 is 15 amino acids. Germline CDR1 and CDR2: SEHNR and FQNEAQ (reference sequence). V shed 6 bases, J shed 6 bases, and the junction held 9 bases outside the gene matches. The CDR3 sequence is CASSIGASGINEQFF. DNA of the CDR3: TGTGCCAGCAGTATCGGGGCTAGCGGGATCAATGAGCAGTTCTTC.

The rearrangement links TRBV28 to TRBJ1-5, with D uncertain. Germline V lookup: CDR1 MDHEN, CDR2 SYDVKM. Trimming took off 3 bases at V and 7 bases at J, with 13 bases between the two ends. The CDR3 has 14 residues. DNA of the CDR3: TGTGCCAGCAGTTTTGAACGGGCGGGGCAGCCCCAGCATTTT. As protein: CASSFERAGQPQHF.

A word on this clone: One junction end disagrees with the germline gene, perhaps due to a read error. The chain joins TRBV11-3 to TRBJ1-1; D possibly corresponds to TRBD1 (5 bases). The germline V gene has CDR1 SGHNT and CDR2 YENEEA. This CDR3 is built from 14 residues. The CDR3 nucleotides read TGTGCCAGCAGCTTTCGGCAGGGAAACACTGAAGTTTTCTTT. It is translated as CASSFRQGNTEVFF.

V is TRBV7-2 and J is TRBJ2-1; D is undetermined. V dropped 4 bases and J dropped 0 bases, with 13 bases sitting between them. This CDR3 contains 16 residues. In germline, CDR1 is SGHTA, CDR2 FQGNSA. The CDR3: CASSSRQRRSYNEQFF. CDR3 in DNA: TGTGCCAGCAGCTCCAGGCAGCGCCGCTCCTACAATGAGCAGTTCTTC.

This chain joins TRBV5-1 and TRBJ2-3; no reliable D call. Trimming removed 1 base at V and 3 bases at J, with 6 bases between. The length of the CDR3 is 13 residues. Germline V lookup: CDR1 SGHRS, CDR2 YFSETQ. This CDR3 is CASSLWGTDTQYF. The CDR3, as DNA: TGCGCCAGCAGCTTGTGGGGTACAGATACGCAGTATTTT.

The rearrangement links TRBV29-1 to TRBJ2-5; possibly TRBD1 or TRBD2 for D (5 bases each). Germline CDR1 is SQVTM and CDR2 is ANQGSEA. Deletions cut 6 bases from V and 4 bases from J, with 21 bases between. The CDR3 loop spans 15 amino acids. CDR3 residues: CSVRRGADGGETQYF. The CDR3 nucleotides read TGCAGCGTCAGAAGAGGGGCAGACGGTGGAGAGACCCAGTACTTC.

This chain uses TRBV6-1 with TRBJ2-1; 7 bases match TRBD1. CDR3 length: 13 amino acids. V lost 8 bases, J lost 9 bases, and 10 bases stayed unmatched. Germline CDR1 MNHNS, CDR2 SASEGT. The CDR3 loop is CASGLDRVAEQFF. In DNA, the CDR3 is TGTGCCAGCGGCCTAGACAGGGTGGCTGAGCAGTTCTTC.

In this sample, this clone turned up once. This chain connects TRBV30 to TRBJ2-7; 9 bases fit TRBD2. Unmatched junction bases numbered 11, after V lost 1 base and J lost 4 bases. Germline CDR1 GTSNPN, CDR2 SVGIG (reference sequence). The CDR3 is 16 amino acids. The CDR3 DNA reads as TGTGCCTGGAGTGGTAGAAGCGGGAGGAGGATTTACGAGCAGTACTTC. Translated: CAWSGRSGRRIYEQYF.

The V call is TRBV18, the J call TRBJ1-5; TRBD1 matches 10 bases. CDR1 KGHSH and CDR2 LQKENI come from the germline V gene. With V trimmed by 3 bases and J by 3 bases, 2 bases remained unmatched. This CDR3 is 15 amino acids long. The CDR3 is CASSPGQGFNQPQHF. In nucleotides, the CDR3 is TGTGCCAGCTCACCGGGACAGGGGTTCAATCAGCCCCAGCATTTT.

The V gene is TRBV7-2, the J gene TRBJ1-5; 7 positions match TRBD1. CDR3 length equals 15 residues. CDR1 SGHTA and CDR2 FQGNSA come from the germline V gene. With V trimmed by 1 base and J by 7 bases, 7 bases remained unmatched. The CDR3 loop reads CASSLDRGGVQPQHF. CDR3 nucleotide sequence: TGTGCCAGCAGCTTAGACAGGGGAGGGGTACAGCCCCAGCATTTT.

The chain recombines TRBV27 with TRBJ2-7; D is perhaps TRBD1 (5 bases). This CDR3 has 14 amino acids. Trimming stripped 3 bases from V and 2 bases from J, with 11 bases between. Germline V gene sequence: CDR1 MNHEY, CDR2 SMNVEV (reference sequence). The CDR3, as DNA: TGTGCCAGCAGTTTCGCAGGGTCCGCCTACGAGCAGTACTTC. It encodes CASSFAGSAYEQYF.

CDR3 amino acids: CASSFRRLATNEKLFF. The CDR3 DNA follows: TGTGCCAGCAGCTTTCGACGGCTTGCAACTAATGAAAAACTGTTTTTT. This chain joins TRBV7-9 and TRBJ1-4; D not certain. V was trimmed by 3 bases and J by 0 bases, leaving 11 bases between them. The CDR3 has 16 residues. Germline V gene data show CDR1 as SEHNR and CDR2 as FQNEAQ (reference sequence).

This clone occurred once. V usage is TRBV6-5 and J usage is TRBJ2-7; TRBD1 is a possible D gene (6 bases). V lost 7 bases to trimming and J lost 1 base, with 11 bases between them. Germline lookup yields CDR1 MNHEY and CDR2 SVGAGI. CDR3 size: 13 residues. CDR3 in amino acids: CASTRRGSYEQYF. The CDR3 DNA reads as TGTGCCAGCACCCGCAGGGGATCCTACGAGCAGTACTTC.

This chain links TRBV4-3 with TRBJ1-1; maybe TRBD1 (5 bases). The CDR3 is made up of 15 amino acids. Trimming pared 0 bases from V and 7 bases from J, leaving 15 bases between. Germline CDR1 LGHNA, CDR2 YSLEER. Here the CDR3 reads CASSQDSGAGLEAFF. The CDR3 coding sequence is TGCGCCAGCAGCCAAGATAGCGGGGCAGGCCTTGAAGCTTTCTTT.

The chain combines TRBV19 with TRBJ1-2; no clear D. V lost 7 bases to trimming and J lost 0 bases, with 15 bases between them. The V gene's germline CDR1 is LNHDA and CDR2 SQIVND (reference sequence). The CDR3 is made up of 15 amino acids. CDR3 sequence (DNA): TGTGCCAGTAACCCCTCCCAAACCGCTAACTATGGCTACACCTTC. The encoded protein is CASNPSQTANYGYTF.